Listed below are T cell receptor beta chains from one sample, sequenced in a study of tumor-infiltrating lymphocytes in primary liver carcinoma. Using its own MiXCR run on the multiplex PCR reads, TCRdb lists one record per CDR3 protein. In the table there are under 150,000 distinct CDR3 sequences, about two thirds of which are singletons. Sequences were obtained from tumor-adjacent normal liver tissue. The source of these receptors is an older woman with primary liver carcinoma and hepatitis B virus infection. Both conserved end residues are part of each CDR3. A D gene is named only where the DNA matches it firmly. Clone size appears in some rows only: once, few, many, or a class for an expanded clone.

D gene	clone size	J gene	V gene	CDR3 DNA	CDR3 protein
NA	NA	TRBJ1-5	TRBV12-5	TGTGCTAGTGGTATGGGTATCAATCAGCCCCAGCATTTT	CASGMGINQPQHF
TRBD1	many	TRBJ2-7	TRBV5-1	TGCGCCAGCAGCTTGGGGGGACAGGGCGACGAGCAGTACTTC	CASSLGGQGDEQYF
NA	NA	TRBJ2-1	TRBV11-2	TGTGCCAGCAGCTTTGTTCCAGGGTACTACGATGAGCAGTTCTTC	CASSFVPGYYDEQFF
TRBD2	NA	TRBJ2-2	TRBV28	TGTGCCAGCAGTGGGGACTATGCCACCACCGGGGAGCTGTTTTTT	CASSGDYATTGELFF
NA	NA	TRBJ1-1	TRBV5-1	TGTGCCAGCAGCTCGAAGGGCCAGGGCCAGAACACTGAAGCTTTCTTT	CASSSKGQGQNTEAFF
TRBD1	NA	TRBJ2-4	TRBV28	TGTGCCAGCAGTTCCAGGGGACAGGGGAGCAAAAACATTCAGTATTTC	CASSSRGQGSKNIQYF
TRBD2	few	TRBJ2-5	TRBV18	TGTGCCAGCTCAATGTCGGCGGGAGTCATAGAGACCCAGTACTTC	CASSMSAGVIETQYF
TRBD2	NA	TRBJ2-7	TRBV5-1	TGCGCCAGCAGCTTGATACTAGCGGGAGGCTACGAGCAGTACTTC	CASSLILAGGYEQYF
NA	NA	TRBJ1-2	TRBV29-1	TGTAGCGTTTTCATGACAGATACTATGGGCTACACCTTC	CSVFMTDTMGYTF
NA	NA	TRBJ2-4	TRBV28	TGTGCCAGCAGTTTGACAGCCAAAAACATTCAGTACTTC	CASSLTAKNIQYF
NA	NA	TRBJ2-1	TRBV7-9	TGTGCCAGCAGCCCAGGGACTCACCCCTACATTGAGCAGTTCTTC	CASSPGTHPYIEQFF
NA	NA	TRBJ2-1	TRBV10-1	TGCGCCAGCAGTGACTACGTACTAGCCTTGAAATCCTACAATGGGCAGTTCTTC	CASSDYVLALKSYNGQFF
TRBD2	few	TRBJ2-3	TRBV18	TGTGCCAGCTCACCGACTACTAGCGTCGCGAAGTATTTT	CASSPTTSVAKYF
NA	many	TRBJ2-7	TRBV10-3	TGTGCCATCAGGCCCCGGGCCCAACACGAGCAGTACTTC	CAIRPRAQHEQYF
NA	many	TRBJ2-5	TRBV5-7	TGTGCCAGCAGCTTGGAAAGGGGACAAGAGACCCAGTACTTC	CASSLERGQETQYF
NA	NA	TRBJ1-3	TRBV11-2	TGTACCAGCAGCTTAGTTCCTGGGACGGGCTCTGGAAACATCATATATTTT	CTSSLVPGTGSGNIIYF
TRBD1	NA	TRBJ2-2	TRBV28	TGTGCCAGCAGCCCCGACAGGGACGGCACCGGGGAGCTGTTGTTT	CASSPDRDGTGELLF
TRBD1	many	TRBJ1-6	TRBV7-9	TGTGCCAGCAGCTACGACAGGGGGCTTGGTTCACCCCTCCACTTT	CASSYDRGLGSPLHF
TRBD2	NA	TRBJ2-7	TRBV28	TGTGCCAGCAGTGGGACTAGCGGGGACCTGACCTACGAGCAGTACTTC	CASSGTSGDLTYEQYF
NA	NA	TRBJ2-1	TRBV11-1	TGTGCCAGCAGCTCAAGGACTATCGGGGAGAACAATGAACAGTTCTTT	CASSSRTIGENNEQFF
NA	NA	TRBJ2-1	TRBV19	TGTGTCAGTAGTATATCCGATTACAATGAGCAGTTCTTC	CVSSISDYNEQFF
NA	once	TRBJ2-4	TRBV11-2	TGTGCCAGCAGCAGGGGGAGGAACATTCAGTACTTC	CASSRGRNIQYF
TRBD1	medium-sized	TRBJ2-2	TRBV6-1	TGTGCCAGCAGTACAGGGGGTAGCACCGGGGAGCTGTTTTTT	CASSTGGSTGELFF
NA	once	TRBJ2-6	TRBV12-3/TRBV12-4	TGTGCCAGCACTTGGGACTCCCCAGGACCAAAGACTGGGGCCAACGTCCTGACTTTC	CASTWDSPGPKTGANVLTF
NA	once	TRBJ2-1	TRBV29-1	TGCAGCGTTGAGCTCACTCGGGCAGTCTTC	CSVELTRAVF
NA	NA	TRBJ1-1	TRBV6-1	TGTGTCAGTAGTGAATTTAACTGGCGGAAACAGGGTTCTGCTGAAGCTTTCTTT	CVSSEFNWRKQGSAEAFF
TRBD1	NA	TRBJ2-7	TRBV5-5	TGTGCCAGCAGCAAGGCATGCGGGACAGGGAAAGAAAGCGAGCAGTACTTC	CASSKACGTGKESEQYF
TRBD2	NA	TRBJ2-3	TRBV20-1	TGCAGTGCTAGTGTCCCAGTCGGGAGCGGGAGGGGAAGCTCAAGGCAGTATTTT	CSASVPVGSGRGSSRQYF
NA	NA	TRBJ2-5	TRBV28	TGTGCCAGCAGTTCTACACGGACCAAGCCCTACTTC	CASSSTRTKPYF
NA	NA	TRBJ2-2	TRBV11-2	TGCGCCAGCAGCGACGGACACAACACGAATACCGGGGAGCTGTTTTTT	CASSDGHNTNTGELFF
NA	NA	TRBJ1-1	TRBV29-1	TGCAGCGTCGCTAGGATAGGGGGGGACACTGAAGCTTTCTTT	CSVARIGGDTEAFF
NA	NA	TRBJ2-7	TRBV4-1	TGCGCCAACAGCCAAGAGCGAACCCTAAGCTCCTACGAGCAGTACTTC	CANSQERTLSSYEQYF
NA	NA	TRBJ1-1	TRBV6-5	TGTGCTAGTAGGGGTAGAGAGACGTTCACTGAAGCTTTCTTT	CASRGRETFTEAFF
NA	many	TRBJ2-4	TRBV14	TGTGCCAGCAGCCACACAGAATTCCAGGGGTTAGCCAAAAACATTCAGTACTTC	CASSHTEFQGLAKNIQYF
NA	NA	TRBJ1-2	TRBV4-1	TGCGCCAATAGCCAAGCGAACAGCCTATATGGCTACACCTTC	CANSQANSLYGYTF
NA	NA	TRBJ1-1	TRBV4-2	TGTGCCAACAGCCCTGGAGGGGGGCGGTCCACTAAAGCTTTCTTT	CANSPGGGRSTKAFF
TRBD1	few	TRBJ1-2	TRBV28	TGTGCCAGCAGTTCCCCGGGACAGGGGAGGGTGGACACCTTC	CASSSPGQGRVDTF
TRBD1	NA	TRBJ2-7	TRBV11-1	TGTGCAAGCGGCTTAGCACCTCCGACAGGGGGTTTCTACGAGAAGTACTTC	CASGLAPPTGGFYEKYF
NA	NA	TRBJ2-1	TRBV11-3	TGTGCAAGCAGTGCCCGGGTCTACAATGAGCAGTTCTTC	CASSARVYNEQFF
NA	NA	TRBJ1-6	TRBV7-9	TGTGTCAGCAACCTCGAAAGAGGTTCACCCCTCCACTTT	CVSNLERGSPLHF
TRBD2	NA	TRBJ2-1	TRBV4-2	TGTGCCAGTAGCCAAGATTATACTAGCGGGAGGAATGAACAGTTCTTC	CASSQDYTSGRNEQFF
NA	NA	TRBJ2-3	TRBV2	TGTGCCAGCAGTTCTACTTCTAGTGGAGGCACAGATACGCAGTATTTT	CASSSTSSGGTDTQYF